This T cell receptor (beta chain) comes out of a study of blood T cell repertoires in COVID-19 (dated by TCRdb to about 2020). General notes on the study: Samples from collaborators originated in the United States, Italy and Spain and spanned both the acute and convalescent phases of COVID-19. The material from the prospective study consisted of cDNA or gDNA derived from T cells, B-cell-depleted T cells, or PBMCs. The repertoires were made available in a free public database intended to serve as a resource for research on the immune response to SARS-CoV-2. The samples were drawn from two sources: the first 160 participants of the ongoing ImmuneRACE study, and fewer than 1,500 subjects contributed by 6 global collaborators. Subjects who had been exposed to COVID-19, were actively infected with it, or had recovered from it provided the deeply sampled blood TCRbeta repertoires that made up the dataset. Nearly every sample came with metadata listing a de-identified subject ID, COVID-19 status, age in years and sex. Where available, HLA class I and class II types were taken from metadata supplied by the sample provider and were not determined by assay-based typing.

V trim: 4 bases; J trim: 6 bases; unmatched bases: 4. Taken from the germline V gene, the CDR1 and CDR2 loops are SQVTM and ANQGSEA. Inclusive of the bounding cysteine and phenylalanine, the CDR3 is 12 residues long. Only CDR3 DNA remains: 36 bases, in frame from the first base. TCRbeta CDR3 regions were amplified from genomic DNA using the immunoSEQ Assay, a bias-controlled multiplex PCR. In the original analysis: Within the assay, amplification of reference gene primers was used to estimate how many nucleated cells each sample contained. To quantify the absolute abundance of each unique TCRbeta CDR3 rearrangement, sequence reads were collapsed and filtered. For each sample, productive Simpson clonality was calculated as the square root of Simpson's diversity index across productive rearrangements. Imported from immuneACCESS, the table was reduced by TCRdb to in-frame sequences with V and J called. These copies leave out some clones; in studies compared against another copy, an unresolved V gene accounts for under half, and the cause of the remainder is not known. V and J calls and clone size are as listed in that table; D and trimming were resolved from the DNA. For this sample the table gives around 96,000 clones, of which around 96% were detected only once. In total, the top ten clones hold around 4% of the sample.

The full study reports these points: Clinical and demographic metadata were provided uncurated, with the amount varying by source and participant.

Collaborating institutions collected whole blood in K2EDTA tubes following their own protocols. Collaborator samples were shipped for TCRbeta analysis as frozen whole blood, isolated PBMCs, or DNA extracted from either sample type. Concerning this clone: The antigen it binds to is not known. The record has no base qualities; no much larger clone is one base away.

This receptor was obtained from a human donor with active COVID-19. The donor label of this sample is uncertain. This sequence uses TRBV29-1 and TRBJ2-3; the central 7 bases match TRBD1. The material sequenced was peripheral blood. The DNA sequence is as follows: TGCAGCGTTGGACAGGGTTCGGATACGCAGTATTTT. Its protein product is CSVGQGSDTQYF.